The clone carrying this T cell receptor beta chain appeared a few times. The antigen is undetermined. This entry comes from a study of response to subunit inactivated influenza vaccine. Points from the study as a whole: A suggestion made by the authors is that each seasonal influenza vaccination recruits few new T cells.

One entry per CDR3 protein results from TCRdb running MiXCR on the RT-PCR reads. Among over 400,000 distinct CDR3 sequences listed, roughly 11% were seen once. CDR3 length: 14 amino acids. The chain is built from TRBV21-1 and TRBJ2-1; no check of the table's D call, TRBD1, against the DNA was made. TRBV21-1 is termed a pseudogene. This sequence was found in a man aged 50 to 60 who received an inactivated influenza vaccine. Sample: PBMCs from blood, taken around seven weeks after vaccination. This CDR3 reads CASGLPRGHNEQFF. The CDR3 nucleotides read TGTGCCAGCGGTCTTCCCAGGGGCCACAATGAGCAGTTCTTC.